This paragraph reports one TCR beta chain. Its antigen is as yet unknown. Profiled with immunoSEQ multiplex PCR; TCRdb holds only in-frame clones, not every one. The table includes 180,000 or so clones, about 88% detected once. This sample stems from a study of T cell responses to AZD1222 COVID-19 vaccine. Study conclusions and caveats: As reported, nearly half of all spike-specific TCRs target variant regions that are unmutated. Clonal diversity was possibly underestimated, and the donors were mostly white British, with more females.

This clonotype was obtained from an adult in good health. The sample in question was peripheral blood, obtained on day 0 of AZD1222 vaccination.

The CDR3 DNA reads as TGTGCCAGCAGTCGTCCCGGGACAGGGTCGGGCACTGAAGCTTTCTTT. Translated: CASSRPGTGSGTEAFF. V is TRBV3-1 (or the pseudogene TRBV3-2) and J is TRBJ1-1; 9 bases fit TRBD1. The CDR3 runs to 16 residues. V lost 6 bases to trimming and J lost 4 bases; unmatched junction nucleotides: 12. Germline lookup yields CDR1 LGHDT and CDR2 YNNKEL (reference sequence).